Below, 10 T cell receptor beta chains from the same sample are listed, as sequenced in a study of shared clonotypes between healthy human individuals. Generated by immunoSEQ multiplex PCR, the TCRdb table keeps only in-frame clones and is missing some. This table holds 650,000 to 800,000 clones, approximately 72% found once. Input material: memory CD4+ T cells sorted from blood. Subset indicated: CD45RA-negative fraction. These receptors originate from a woman between 25 and 40 years old in good health.

This chain joins TRBV7-2 and TRBJ1-5; TRBD1 matches 9 bases. The germline V gene encodes CDR1 SGHTA and CDR2 FQGNSA. This CDR3 contains 15 residues. V was pared by 3 bases and J by 2 bases, with 2 bases of the junction left unmatched. The CDR3 protein is CASSLDRGGNQPQHF. CDR3 nucleotides: TGTGCCAGCAGCTTGGACAGGGGAGGCAATCAGCCCCAGCATTTT.

This clone was seen just once. This chain connects TRBV28 to TRBJ2-1, with 7 bases fitting TRBD2. Germline V gene sequence: CDR1 MDHEN, CDR2 SYDVKM. The junction had 12 bases not matched to a gene; V was cut back by 3 bases and J by 7 bases. The CDR3 contains 16 residues. The CDR3 here is CASSFPFAGVGNEQFF. The CDR3 DNA sequence: TGTGCCAGCAGTTTCCCGTTCGCGGGAGTAGGGAATGAGCAGTTCTTC.

The rearrangement links TRBV7-9 to TRBJ1-4; D is unclear. The CDR3 runs 15 residues. Looked up from germline, CDR1 is SEHNR and CDR2 is FQNEAQ (reference sequence). The V and J ends lost 1 base and 8 bases respectively, with 14 bases between them. CDR3 amino acids: CASSLDPGVYEKLFF. Here the CDR3 DNA reads TGTGCCAGCAGCTTAGACCCTGGCGTTTACGAAAAACTGTTTTTT.

V is TRBV9 and J is TRBJ1-5, with TRBD1 as a possible D gene (6 bases). There are 15 residues in the CDR3. Germline V lookup: CDR1 SGDLS, CDR2 YYNGEE. V was clipped by 3 bases and J by 4 bases, with 14 bases between them. CDR3 nucleotides: TGTGCCAGCAGCGGTCTAAGGGACAAAAATCAGCCCCAGCATTTT. Translating gives CASSGLRDKNQPQHF. Supplemented by reference TRBV9 and TRBJ1-5, the full variable domain reads DSGVTQTPKHLITATGQRVTLRCSPRSGDLSVYWYQQSLDQGLQFLIQYYNGEERAKGNILERFSAQQFPDLHSELNLSSLELGDSALYFCASSGLRDKNQPQHFGDGTRLSIL.

This rearrangement joins TRBV27 to TRBJ2-5, with D unclear. The CDR3 sequence is 14 residues long. Trimming left V 0 bases short and J 7 bases short, with 12 bases between. Germline values: CDR1 MNHEY, CDR2 SMNVEV (reference sequence). CDR3 sequence reads: CASSLSIVYGTQYF. The CDR3 region has the DNA TGTGCCAGCAGTTTATCGATAGTCTACGGGACCCAGTACTTC.

Details on this clone: A much bigger clone sits one base away, suggesting this may be a read error. V and J are TRBV7-9 and TRBJ2-7; 9 positions match TRBD1. Looked up from germline, CDR1 is SEHNR and CDR2 is FQNEAQ (reference sequence). The CDR3 sequence is 15 residues long. J was trimmed by 1 base and V by 5 bases; bases with no gene match: 6. The chain's CDR3 is CASSVTGTGSYEQYF. The CDR3, as DNA: TGTGCCAGCAGCGTAACCGGGACAGGGTCCTACGAGCAGTACTTC. Full variable domain (outside the CDR3, taken from reference TRBV7-9 and TRBJ2-7): DTGVSQNPRHKITKRGQNVTFRCDPISEHNRLYWYRQTLGQGPEFLTYFQNEAQLEKSRLLSDRFSAERPKGSFSTLEIQRTEQGDSAMYLCASSVTGTGSYEQYFGPGTRLTVT.

The chain is built from TRBV2 and TRBJ2-2; 10 bases agree with TRBD2. The CDR3 is 15 residues long. The V and J ends lost 6 bases and 6 bases, in that order; junction bases with no gene match: 7. The germline V gene has CDR1 SNHLY and CDR2 FYNNEI. The CDR3 sequence: CASRRASGSSGELFF. The CDR3 DNA reads TGTGCCAGCAGAAGGGCTAGCGGGAGTTCCGGGGAGCTGTTTTTT.

As regards this clone: Different DNA sequences within this sample yield the same CDR3. The rearrangement joins TRBV4-1 to TRBJ1-3; unclear D gene. V lost 0 bases, J lost 4 bases, and 4 bases lay in between. There are 13 residues in the CDR3. Germline CDR1 MGHRA, CDR2 YSYEKL. The CDR3 loop reads CASSQESGNTIYF. CDR3 coding DNA: TGCGCCAGCAGCCAAGAATCCGGAAACACCATATATTTT.

This chain connects TRBV4-1 to TRBJ1-5; D uncertain. Germline CDR1 is MGHRA and CDR2 is YSYEKL. CDR3 length equals 14 residues. V lost 2 bases and J 15 bases, leaving 20 bases between the germline ends. CDR3 loop: CASSQLSLPGPRHF. CDR3 sequence (DNA): TGCGCCAGCAGCCAACTCAGCTTACCAGGCCCTAGGCATTTT.

V and J are TRBV4-2 and TRBJ2-2, with TRBD2 identical over 10 bases. Germline V gene lookup returns CDR1 LGHNA and CDR2 YNFKEQ. This CDR3 is built from 18 residues. V gave up 4 bases and J gave up 2 bases; unmatched junction bases: 10. For the CDR3, the DNA is TGTGCCAGCAGCCCGTCCCTTTCTAGCGGGAGTAACACCGGGGAGCTGTTTTTT. Translated, it gives CASSPSLSSGSNTGELFF.